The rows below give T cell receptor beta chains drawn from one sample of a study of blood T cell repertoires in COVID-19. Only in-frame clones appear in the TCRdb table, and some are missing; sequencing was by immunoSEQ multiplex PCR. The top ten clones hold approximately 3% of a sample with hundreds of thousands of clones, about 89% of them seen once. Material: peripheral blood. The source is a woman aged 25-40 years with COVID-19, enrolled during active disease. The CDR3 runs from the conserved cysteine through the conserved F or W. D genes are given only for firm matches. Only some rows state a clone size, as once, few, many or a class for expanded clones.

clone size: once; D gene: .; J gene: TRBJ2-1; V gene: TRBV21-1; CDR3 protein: CASSVTTGVSYNEQFF; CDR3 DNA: TGTGCCAGCAGCGTAACGACAGGGGTGAGCTACAATGAGCAGTTCTTC
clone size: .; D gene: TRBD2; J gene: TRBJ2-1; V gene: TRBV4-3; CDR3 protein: CASSQAASGGTYNEQFF; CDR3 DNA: TGCGCCAGCAGCCAAGCTGCTAGCGGGGGAACCTACAATGAGCAGTTCTTC
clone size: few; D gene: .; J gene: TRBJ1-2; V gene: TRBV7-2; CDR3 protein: CASSPGHYGYTF; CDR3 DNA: TGTGCCAGCAGCCCGGGACATTATGGCTACACCTTC
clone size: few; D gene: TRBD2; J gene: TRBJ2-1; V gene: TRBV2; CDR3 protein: CASSEPSGGHNEQFF; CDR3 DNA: TGTGCCAGCAGTGAACCTAGCGGGGGCCACAATGAGCAGTTCTTC
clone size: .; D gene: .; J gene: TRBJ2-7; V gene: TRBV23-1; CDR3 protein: CASSQSGGNYEQYF; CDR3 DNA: TGCGCCAGCAGTCAATCGGGGGGTAACTACGAGCAGTACTTC
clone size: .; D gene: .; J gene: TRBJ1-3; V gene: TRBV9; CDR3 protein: CASSVGGDGNTIYF; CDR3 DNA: TGTGCCAGCAGCGTAGGGGGCGATGGAAACACCATATATTTT
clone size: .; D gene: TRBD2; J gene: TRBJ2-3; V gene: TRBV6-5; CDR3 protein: CAKNARGEYF; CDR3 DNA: TGTGCCAAGAACGCCCGGGGGGAGTATTTT
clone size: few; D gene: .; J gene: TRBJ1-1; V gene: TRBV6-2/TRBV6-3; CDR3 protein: CASSYELFNTEAFF; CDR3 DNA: TGTGCCAGCAGTTACGAGCTCTTCAACACTGAAGCTTTCTTT
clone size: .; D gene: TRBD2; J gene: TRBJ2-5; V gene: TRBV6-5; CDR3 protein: CASSYRRGVGTQYF; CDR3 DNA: TGTGCCAGCAGTTACCGGCGGGGGGTGGGGACCCAGTACTTC
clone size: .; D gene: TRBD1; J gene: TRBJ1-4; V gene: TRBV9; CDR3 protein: CASSERTTGGDEKLFF; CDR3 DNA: TGTGCCAGCAGCGAGCGGACGACAGGGGGGGATGAAAAACTGTTTTTT
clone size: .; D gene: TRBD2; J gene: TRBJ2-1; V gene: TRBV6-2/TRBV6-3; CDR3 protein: CASSYPPLAMSKFF; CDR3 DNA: TGTGCCAGCAGTTACCCCCCACTAGCGATGAGCAAATTCTTC
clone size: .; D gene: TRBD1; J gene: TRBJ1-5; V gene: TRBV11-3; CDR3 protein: CASSRQGDNQPQHF; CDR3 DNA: TGTGCCAGCAGTCGACAGGGTGACAATCAGCCCCAGCATTTT
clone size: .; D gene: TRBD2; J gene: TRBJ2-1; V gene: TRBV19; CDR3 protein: CASQDKGAGGYNEQFF; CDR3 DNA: TGTGCCAGCCAGGATAAGGGCGCGGGAGGCTACAATGAGCAGTTCTTC
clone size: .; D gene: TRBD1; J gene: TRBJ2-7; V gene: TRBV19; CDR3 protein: CASSKGGTGFSYEQYF; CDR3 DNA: TGTGCCAGTAGCAAAGGGGGGACAGGGTTCTCCTACGAGCAGTACTTC
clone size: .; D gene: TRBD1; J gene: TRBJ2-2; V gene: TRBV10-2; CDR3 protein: CASYRQGTALGTGELFF; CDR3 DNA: TGCGCCAGCTATCGACAGGGGACTGCCCTGGGCACCGGGGAGCTGTTTTTT
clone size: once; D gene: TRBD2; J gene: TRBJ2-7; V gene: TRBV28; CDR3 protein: CASSFSGGGLTYEQYF; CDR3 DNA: TGTGCCAGCAGCTTCTCGGGAGGAGGGTTAACCTACGAGCAGTACTTC
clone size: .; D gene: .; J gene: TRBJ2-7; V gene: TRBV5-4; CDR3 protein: CASSFMGASSYEQYF; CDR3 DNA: TGTGCCAGCAGCTTCATGGGCGCGAGCTCCTACGAGCAGTACTTC
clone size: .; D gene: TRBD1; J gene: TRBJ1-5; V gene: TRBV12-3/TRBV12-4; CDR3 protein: CASSLSVGDREHF; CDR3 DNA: TGTGCCAGCAGTTTAAGCGTTGGGGACAGGGAGCATTTT
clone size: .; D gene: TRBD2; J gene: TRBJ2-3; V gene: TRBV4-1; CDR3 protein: CASSSAPPILAGGTDTQYF; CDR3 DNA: TGCGCCAGCAGTTCCGCGCCTCCGATACTAGCGGGGGGAACAGATACGCAGTATTTT
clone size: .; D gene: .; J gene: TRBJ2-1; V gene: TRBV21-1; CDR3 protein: CARPRGSYNEQFF; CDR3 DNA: TGTGCCAGGCCCAGGGGTTCCTACAATGAGCAGTTCTTC